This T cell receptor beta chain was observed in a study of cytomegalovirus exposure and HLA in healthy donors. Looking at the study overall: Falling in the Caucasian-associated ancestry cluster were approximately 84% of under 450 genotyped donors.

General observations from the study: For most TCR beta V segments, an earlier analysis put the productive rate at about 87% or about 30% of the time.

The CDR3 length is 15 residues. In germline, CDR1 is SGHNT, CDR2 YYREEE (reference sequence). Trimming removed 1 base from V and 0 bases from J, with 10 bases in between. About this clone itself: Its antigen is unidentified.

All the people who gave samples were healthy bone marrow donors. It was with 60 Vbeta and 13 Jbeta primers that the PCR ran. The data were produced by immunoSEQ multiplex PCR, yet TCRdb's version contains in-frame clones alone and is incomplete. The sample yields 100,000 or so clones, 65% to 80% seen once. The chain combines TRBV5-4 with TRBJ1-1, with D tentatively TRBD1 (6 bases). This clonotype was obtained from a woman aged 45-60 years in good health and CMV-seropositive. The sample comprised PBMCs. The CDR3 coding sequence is TGTGCCAGCAGCTTGAAGACAGGCTTGAACACTGAAGCTTTCTTT. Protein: CASSLKTGLNTEAFF.